These T cell receptor beta chains were read from a single sample in a study of blood T cell repertoires in COVID-19. This table comes from immunoSEQ multiplex PCR, and its TCRdb copy is limited to in-frame clones, with some not included. Found here are roughly 150,000 clones, 70% to 90% of them singletons; the top ten hold 2.5% to 3.5%. Material for sequencing was peripheral blood. These receptors were taken from a man aged 55 to 70 with acute or convalescent COVID-19. The CDR3 runs from the conserved cysteine through the conserved F or W. A D gene is named only where the DNA matches it firmly. Where a row states a size, it is once, few, many or the class of an expanded clone; other rows omit it.

V gene	D gene	J gene	clone size	CDR3 DNA	CDR3 protein
TRBV19	-	TRBJ1-4	-	TGTGCCAGTAGTCCAATTCAGGCGACAGGAGTGTTTTTT	CASSPIQATGVFF
TRBV6-1	TRBD1	TRBJ1-5	-	TGTGCCAGCAGTGAAGCAGGGGGCGAGCAGCCCCAGCATTTT	CASSEAGGEQPQHF
TRBV7-9	-	TRBJ2-3	once	TGTGCCAGCAGCTTAACTGGTAGCGGAGGGGATACGCAGTATTTT	CASSLTGSGGDTQYF
TRBV27	TRBD1	TRBJ1-2	-	TGTGCCAGCAGTAGCACCCTGGACAGGAGACTGTATGGCTACACCTTC	CASSSTLDRRLYGYTF
TRBV4-1	TRBD1	TRBJ2-6	-	TGCGCCAGCAGCTTACGGACAGGGACCGAGGGAGCTGGGGCCAACGTCCTGACTTTC	CASSLRTGTEGAGANVLTF
TRBV3-1/TRBV3-2	TRBD1	TRBJ1-2	-	TGTGCCAGCAGCCAAGGGGACAGGCTAGGGGGCTACACCTTC	CASSQGDRLGGYTF
TRBV7-9	-	TRBJ1-5	-	TGTGCCAGCAGCCCTTCTAGTGAACAGCCCCAGCATTTT	CASSPSSEQPQHF
TRBV30	-	TRBJ2-7	-	TGTGCCTGGAGTTCGCCGACAAAAAGATCCTACGAGCAGTACTTC	CAWSSPTKRSYEQYF
TRBV6-5	-	TRBJ2-7	-	TGTGCCAGCAGAGTAGAGAAGGGGTCCTACGAGCAGTACTTC	CASRVEKGSYEQYF
TRBV5-6	TRBD1	TRBJ2-7	-	TGTGCCAGCAGCGTGGACAGGAAACTCTACGAGCAGTACTTC	CASSVDRKLYEQYF
TRBV10-1	-	TRBJ1-3	-	TGCGCCAGCTCCTACGGAAACACCATATATTTT	CASSYGNTIYF
TRBV27	-	TRBJ1-2	-	TGTGCCAGCAGTTTATCGTGGGCAGGGGCGTACTATGGCTACACCTTC	CASSLSWAGAYYGYTF
TRBV5-8	TRBD1	TRBJ1-5	-	TGTGCCAGCAGGGGGACAGGGCCTGGACAGCCCCAGCATTTT	CASRGTGPGQPQHF
TRBV5-4	TRBD2	TRBJ2-5	-	TGTGCCAGCAGAGGGACTAGCGGGGTTGGAGAGACCCAGTACTTC	CASRGTSGVGETQYF
TRBV7-9	TRBD2	TRBJ2-7	-	TGTGCCAGCAGCTTGGCAGCGGGACTAGGACTTGCGAAGCAGTACTTC	CASSLAAGLGLAKQYF
TRBV11-2	-	TRBJ2-2	-	TGTGCCAGCAGCTTGGGGGCCTTAAGGACCGGGGAGCTGTTTTTT	CASSLGALRTGELFF
TRBV27	-	TRBJ1-1	-	TGTGCCAGCAGTTTATCGGCAGGCCCCGCTGAAGCTTTCTTT	CASSLSAGPAEAFF
TRBV14	TRBD1	TRBJ1-2	-	TGTGCCAGCAGACTGACAGGGGTCGCCGGCTACACCTTC	CASRLTGVAGYTF
TRBV9	-	TRBJ1-5	-	TGTGCCAGCAGCGTAGGGGGGGGCAATCAGCCCCAGCATTTT	CASSVGGGNQPQHF
TRBV5-1	TRBD2	TRBJ2-1	-	TGCGCCAGCAGCCCCACGGGAGGAAACTCCTACAATGAGCAGTTCTTC	CASSPTGGNSYNEQFF
TRBV4-1	-	TRBJ1-3	once	TGCGCCAGCAGCCTTATTGGACTCTCTGGAAACACCATATATTTT	CASSLIGLSGNTIYF
TRBV5-8	-	TRBJ2-4	-	TGTGCCAGCAGCTTGGCCGGGGGAGCTCTAGCCAAAAACATTCAGTACTTC	CASSLAGGALAKNIQYF
TRBV4-1	TRBD1	TRBJ1-2	once	TGCGCCAGCAGCCGAGAGGACAGGCCGTCGGATGGCTACACCTTC	CASSREDRPSDGYTF
TRBV6-5	-	TRBJ2-2	-	TGTGCCAGCAGTTACTCTACAGGGAGACACACCGGGGAGCTGTTTTTT	CASSYSTGRHTGELFF
TRBV11-2	TRBD1	TRBJ2-7	-	TGTGCCAGCAGCCAAACAGGGGGACGCTCCTACGAGCAGTACTTC	CASSQTGGRSYEQYF
TRBV10-3	-	TRBJ1-3	-	TGTGCCATCAGTGAGCGTCCAGGCCGAAACACCATATATTTT	CAISERPGRNTIYF
TRBV4-1	-	TRBJ1-6	-	TGCGCCAGCAGCCTAAAGCATCGGGAGAATAATTCACCCCTCCACTTT	CASSLKHRENNSPLHF
TRBV18	TRBD2	TRBJ2-5	-	TGTGCCAGCTCACTCGGGGGGTTAAAAGAGACCCAGTACTTC	CASSLGGLKETQYF
TRBV6-1	-	TRBJ1-3	few	TGTGCCAGCAGTGATACCAGACAGGCCCCGGGTGGAGGAAACACCATATATTTT	CASSDTRQAPGGGNTIYF
TRBV18	-	TRBJ1-2	-	TGTGCCAGCTCAACGAAAGACCGGGTCCGAAATGGCTACACCTTC	CASSTKDRVRNGYTF
TRBV12-3/TRBV12-4	-	TRBJ2-3	-	TGTGCCAGCAGTTCCATTAGAGATACGCAGTATTTT	CASSSIRDTQYF
TRBV6-6	-	TRBJ1-2	-	TGTGCCAGCGCCCCCAGGGGCAATCCCTTTGGCTACACCTTC	CASAPRGNPFGYTF
TRBV20-1	-	TRBJ1-2	-	TGCAGTGCTAGTCAAGTAGGGGGTAACTATGGCTACACCTTC	CSASQVGGNYGYTF
TRBV4-2	-	TRBJ1-1	-	TGTGCCAGCAGCCAAGATAGGGCGGGCACTGAAGCTTTCTTT	CASSQDRAGTEAFF
TRBV10-3	-	TRBJ1-2	-	TGTGCCATCAGTACAGGCGTCTATGGCTACACCTTC	CAISTGVYGYTF
TRBV12-5	-	TRBJ1-1	-	TGTGCTAGTGGTTTGGTACTTTGGACCCCGGACAGAGGGACTGAAGCTTTCTTT	CASGLVLWTPDRGTEAFF
TRBV27	-	TRBJ1-4	-	TGTGCCAGCAGTCCCGGTCCGGCAGGGTATGAAAAACTGTTTTTT	CASSPGPAGYEKLFF
TRBV6-1	-	TRBJ1-6	-	TGTGCCAGCAGTGAAGGGAGGGTCGGCAGAGTCCACTTT	CASSEGRVGRVHF
TRBV6-4	-	TRBJ1-1	-	TGTGCCAGCAGTGACTCAGGGGTGGGTGAAGCTTTCTTT	CASSDSGVGEAFF
TRBV18	-	TRBJ1-4	-	TGTGCCAGCTCACCGTCTACCCCAGGCCGGGGTGAAAAACTGTTTTTT	CASSPSTPGRGEKLFF